What follows are 29 T cell receptor beta chains derived from one specimen sequenced in a study of control samples from healthy donors and cancer patients. Generated by immunoSEQ multiplex PCR, the TCRdb table keeps only in-frame clones and is missing some. This table holds 250,000 to 300,000 clones, approximately 80% found once. Sample: PBMCs. The receptors derive from an older woman with lung cancer.

The chain combines TRBV19 with TRBJ1-6, with 7 bases identical to TRBD1. From germline, CDR1 is LNHDA and CDR2 SQIVND (reference sequence). The CDR3 extends over 15 amino acids. Trimming cost V 0 bases and J 4 bases; bases outside gene matches: 0. The CDR3 coding sequence is TGTGCCAGTAGTATAGAACAGGGGTATAATTCACCCCTCCACTTT. Amino acid sequence: CASSIEQGYNSPLHF.

The V call is TRBV25-1, the J call TRBJ2-3, with D perhaps TRBD1 or TRBD2 (5 bases each). The V and J ends lost 10 bases and 2 bases respectively, with 13 bases between them. Germline V CDR1 and CDR2: MGHDK, SYGVNS. The CDR3 consists of 13 residues. The CDR3 DNA reads TGTGCCACCCGGGGCCTAGCCACAGATACGCAGTATTTT. This gives the protein CATRGLATDTQYF.

This clone was recorded once. The J gene is TRBJ2-2, the V gene TRBV7-3; D tentatively reads TRBD1 or TRBD2 (6 bases each). The CDR3 has 15 amino acids. The V end was cut by 7 bases, the J end by 2 bases, with 14 bases between. Germline CDR1 reads SGHTA; CDR2 reads FQGTGA. The DNA for the CDR3 is TGTGCCAGCAAGGAACAGGGAGGTAACACCGGGGAGCTGTTTTTT. It yields the protein CASKEQGGNTGELFF.

In regard to this clone: At one boundary the junction diverges from the germline segment, which might be a read error. The chain links TRBV5-3 to TRBJ2-1, with TRBD2 identical over 7 bases. TRBV5-3 is known as an ORF, though its function is uncertain. The CDR3 contains 15 residues. The CDR3 DNA reads TGTGCCAGAAGCAAAAGAAGGAGGGACTACACTGAGCAGTTCTTC. Amino acids: CARSKRRRDYTEQFF.

This clone was observed a single time. The chain couples TRBV14 to TRBJ1-2, with D hard to call. V lost 4 bases, J lost 4 bases, and 10 bases lay in between. Germline V gives CDR1 SGHDN, CDR2 FVKESK. This CDR3 spans 13 amino acids. The CDR3 sequence is CASSPRQIYGYTF. CDR3 bases: TGTGCCAGCAGCCCCCGACAAATCTATGGCTACACCTTC.

V is TRBV11-3 and J is TRBJ2-7, with D perhaps TRBD2 (6 bases). V dropped 5 bases and J dropped 2 bases, with 16 bases sitting between them. This CDR3 is built from 15 residues. Germline V CDR1 and CDR2: SGHNT, YENEEA. In DNA, the CDR3 is TGTGCCAGCAGCCCAGACGGCGGGACCACCTACGAGCAGTACTTC. Its protein is CASSPDGGTTYEQYF.

The gene calls are TRBV6-1 and TRBJ1-2, with 7 bases fitting TRBD1. This CDR3 is 16 amino acids long. Losses at the gene ends were 1 base for V and 0 bases for J; bases not matched to a gene: 5. The germline gives CDR1 MNHNS, CDR2 SASEGT. The CDR3 spells CASSEEEGTANYGYTF. The CDR3, as DNA: TGTGCCAGCAGTGAAGAAGAGGGGACAGCTAACTATGGCTACACCTTC.

The DNA for the CDR3 is TGTGCCAGCAGCCAAGAACTCCTCCGTGCGGGAGCGGGAGAGACCCAGTACTTC. The encoded protein is CASSQELLRAGAGETQYF. The chain employs TRBV4-2 and TRBJ2-5; TRBD2 matches 7 bases. This CDR3 spans 18 amino acids. Germline V CDR1 and CDR2: LGHNA, YNFKEQ. V gave up 0 bases and J gave up 4 bases; unmatched junction bases: 14.

This clone has only one observation. The limits of the CDR3 on the DNA are not certain, so only TCRdb's listed CDR3 is given. J is TRBJ1-4 and V is TRBV2; the table's D call, TRBD1, was not checked against the DNA. The CDR3 has 16 residues if both end residues are counted. The germline V gene has CDR1 SNHLY and CDR2 FYNNEI. The CDR3 spells CASSSSRTGGNEKLFF.

This clone has just a few counts. The DNA for the CDR3 is TGTGCCAGCAGAGTCTGGGGACAGAGCTCCTACGAGCAGTACTTC. Residues: CASRVWGQSSYEQYF. The J gene is TRBJ2-7, the V gene TRBV6-5; the match to TRBD1 covers 7 bases. The V and J ends lost 6 bases and 0 bases, in that order; junction bases with no gene match: 8. The germline gives CDR1 MNHEY, CDR2 SVGAGI. The CDR3 has 15 residues.

The rearrangement links TRBV12-3 or TRBV12-4 to TRBJ1-2; 7 nucleotides match TRBD1. CDR3 size: 12 residues. Germline trimming cut 7 bases from V and 2 bases from J; bases unmatched to any gene: 1. The DNA of the CDR3 is TGTGCCAGCAACAGGGGAAACTATGGCTACACCTTC. Translated: CASNRGNYGYTF.

The chain carries TRBV19 and TRBJ1-1; 7 nucleotides agree with TRBD1. The CDR3 runs to 15 residues. V lost 3 bases, J lost 6 bases, and 10 bases stayed unmatched. The V gene's germline CDR1 is LNHDA and CDR2 SQIVND (reference sequence). The CDR3 protein is CASSINDRAGAEAFF. CDR3 DNA: TGTGCCAGTAGTATTAACGACAGGGCTGGAGCTGAAGCTTTCTTT. Full variable domain (remainder filled in from reference TRBV19 and TRBJ1-1): DGGITQSPKYLFRKEGQNVTLSCEQNLNHDAMYWYRQDPGQGLRLIYYSQIVNDFQKGDIAEGYSVSREKKESFPLTVTSAQKNPTAFYLCASSINDRAGAEAFFGQGTRLTVV.

The chain employs TRBV27 and TRBJ2-6, with D tentatively TRBD1 (6 bases). The V end was cut by 6 bases, the J end by 0 bases, with 18 bases between. In germline, CDR1 is MNHEY, CDR2 SMNVEV (reference sequence). This CDR3 has 18 residues. The CDR3 DNA sequence: TGTGCCAGCAGCTCCCGGACAGCCGAATTCTCTGGGGCCAACGTCCTGACTTTC. Translation: CASSSRTAEFSGANVLTF.

The genes are TRBV9 and TRBJ2-2; D is unresolved. The germline V gene has CDR1 SGDLS and CDR2 YYNGEE. The CDR3 is made up of 15 amino acids. The germline V and J ends were trimmed by 3 bases and 0 bases, with 9 bases remaining between them. The DNA for the CDR3 is TGTGCCAGCAGCGGAAGACCCCCGAACACCGGGGAGCTGTTTTTT. It codes for CASSGRPPNTGELFF.

This chain uses TRBV18 with TRBJ2-7; D perhaps matches TRBD1 (5 bases). Trimming removed 2 bases from V and 3 bases from J, with 11 bases in between. The CDR3 covers 14 residues. Germline values: CDR1 KGHSH, CDR2 LQKENI. CDR3 residues: CASSPWGDNYEQYF. The CDR3 bases are TGTGCCAGCTCACCATGGGGCGATAACTACGAGCAGTACTTC.

Note on this clone: The sample contains more than one DNA sequence encoding this CDR3. This chain uses TRBV7-9 with TRBJ1-4, with D maybe TRBD1 (5 bases). CDR1 and CDR2 (germline): SEHNR, FQNEAQ (reference sequence). Trimming took 5 bases from V and 4 from J, leaving 11 bases between them. CDR3 length equals 14 residues. CDR3 nucleotide sequence: TGTGCCAGCAGCCTGGGGACCGTTAATGAAAAACTGTTTTTT. Its protein is CASSLGTVNEKLFF. Full variable domain (rest looked up from reference TRBV7-9 and TRBJ1-4): DTGVSQNPRHKITKRGQNVTFRCDPISEHNRLYWYRQTLGQGPEFLTYFQNEAQLEKSRLLSDRFSAERPKGSFSTLEIQRTEQGDSAMYLCASSLGTVNEKLFFGSGTQLSVL.

The V call is TRBV21-1, the J call TRBJ2-5; no DNA check was done on the table's D call, TRBD1. TRBV21-1 is given as a pseudogene. This CDR3 has 15 residues. The CDR3 region is CASSKRDRDPETQYF. Here the CDR3 DNA reads TGTGCCAGCAGCAAACGAGACAGGGACCCAGAGACCCAGTACTTC.

V and J are TRBV21-1 and TRBJ1-2; the table's D gene call, TRBD1, was not cross checked with the DNA. TRBV21-1 is recorded as a pseudogene. The CDR3 loop spans 17 amino acids. CDR3 bases: TGTGCCAGCAGCAAAGACCGTCAGGATTCGCCTAACTATGGCTACACCTTC. The encoded protein is CASSKDRQDSPNYGYTF.

The sample holds a few counts of this clone. The chain carries TRBV3-1 (or the pseudogene TRBV3-2) and TRBJ1-1; 7 bases line up with TRBD1. The CDR3 length is 14 residues. Germline V gene data show CDR1 as LGHDT and CDR2 as YNNKEL (reference sequence). V lost 3 bases, J lost 4 bases, and 5 bases stayed unmatched. CDR3 in amino acids: CASSHETGSTEAFF. DNA for the CDR3: TGTGCCAGCAGCCACGAGACAGGGTCCACTGAAGCTTTCTTT.

As concerns this clone: Other DNA sequences in this sample translate to the same CDR3. V gene TRBV7-9 combines with J gene TRBJ1-4; 7 positions agree with TRBD1. The CDR3 has 14 amino acids. The germline gives CDR1 SEHNR, CDR2 FQNEAQ (reference sequence). Germline trimming cut 5 bases from V and 4 bases from J; bases unmatched to any gene: 4. CDR3 in amino acids: CASSLTGVNEKLFF. The CDR3 nucleotides read TGTGCCAGCAGCCTAACAGGGGTTAATGAAAAACTGTTTTTT.

The chain carries TRBV3-1 (or the pseudogene TRBV3-2) and TRBJ2-7, with TRBD2 matching 11 bases. This CDR3 contains 19 residues. CDR1 LGHDT and CDR2 YNNKEL come from the germline V gene (reference sequence). V lost 1 base and J lost 1; bases outside the gene matches: 12. CDR3 residues: CASSQAGGPSGRWSYEQYF. For the CDR3, the DNA is TGTGCCAGCAGCCAAGCGGGTGGGCCTAGCGGGAGGTGGTCCTACGAGCAGTACTTC.

This clone was picked up a small number of times. This chain connects TRBV12-3 or TRBV12-4 to TRBJ1-4; tentatively, D is TRBD1 (5 bases). V lost 2 bases and J lost 7, with 5 bases in between. CDR3 length: 12 amino acids. CDR3 sequence reads: CASSLQGEKLFF. The CDR3 DNA reads as TGTGCCAGCAGTTTACAGGGTGAAAAACTGTTTTTT.

V and J are TRBV10-3 and TRBJ2-2; TRBD2 matches 7 bases. The CDR3 has 14 residues. V trimming: 3 bases; J trimming: 9 bases; junction bases outside the gene matches: 7. The germline gives CDR1 ENHRY, CDR2 SYGVKD. The CDR3 nucleotides read TGTGCCATCAGTGATGGACTAGGAGACCGGGAGCTGTTTTTT. Protein sequence: CAISDGLGDRELFF.

The genes are TRBV2 and TRBJ1-1, with D unresolved. Trimming took off 3 bases at V and 4 bases at J, with 12 bases between the two ends. The germline V gene has CDR1 SNHLY and CDR2 FYNNEI. The CDR3 is made up of 14 amino acids. The CDR3 bases are TGTGCCAGCAGTGAGGCACAGTTTTTCACTGAAGCTTTCTTT. Its protein is CASSEAQFFTEAFF.

Written as DNA, the CDR3 is TGTGCCAGCAGTTCGGGACAGGGGGGTTACGAGCAGTACTTC. It encodes CASSSGQGGYEQYF. V gene TRBV3-1 (or the pseudogene TRBV3-2) combines with J gene TRBJ2-7, with 11 bases that match TRBD1. V shed 6 bases, J shed 4 bases, and the junction held 5 bases outside the gene matches. CDR1 and CDR2 from the germline V gene are LGHDT and YNNKEL (reference sequence). There are 14 residues in the CDR3.

The rearrangement links TRBV7-2 to TRBJ1-2, with D uncertain. The germline CDR1 and CDR2 sequences are SGHTA and FQGNSA. V was shortened by 5 bases and J by 1 base, with 11 bases between the two germline ends. This CDR3 comprises 14 residues. The CDR3 nucleotides read TGTGCCAGCAGCCTCTTCTGGGATAACTATGGCTACACCTTC. Its translation is CASSLFWDNYGYTF. The entire variable domain, with the rest obtained from reference TRBV7-2 and TRBJ1-2, is as follows: GAGVSQSPSNKVTEKGKDVELRCDPISGHTALYWYRQSLGQGLEFLIYFQGNSAPDKSGLPSDRFSAERTGGSVSTLTIQRTQQEDSAVYLCASSLFWDNYGYTFGSGTRLTVV.

This rearrangement joins TRBV7-9 to TRBJ1-1; the D is unclear. The V gene lost 4 bases and the J gene lost 1 base, with 13 bases spanning the gap. The CDR3 extends over 15 amino acids. Germline CDR1 and CDR2: SEHNR and FQNEAQ (reference sequence). CDR3 residues: CASSSSWTTNTEAFF. The DNA of the CDR3 is TGTGCCAGCAGCTCATCTTGGACGACGAACACTGAAGCTTTCTTT.

This clone was observed once. V is TRBV9 and J is TRBJ2-2, with 8 bases that match TRBD1. The CDR3 has 13 residues. V was clipped by 7 bases and J by 6 bases; unmatched bases: 5. Germline V gene sequence: CDR1 SGDLS, CDR2 YYNGEE. In nucleotides, the CDR3 is TGTGCCAGCCAGGACAGGGCGGCCGGGGAGCTGTTTTTT. Protein sequence: CASQDRAAGELFF. Complete variable domain (other parts from reference TRBV9 and TRBJ2-2): DSGVTQTPKHLITATGQRVTLRCSPRSGDLSVYWYQQSLDQGLQFLIQYYNGEERAKGNILERFSAQQFPDLHSELNLSSLELGDSALYFCASQDRAAGELFFGEGSRLTVL.

V gene TRBV30 combines with J gene TRBJ2-1, with D possibly TRBD1 on 5 matching bases. This CDR3 is built from 18 residues. V shed 0 bases and J shed 1 base, with 19 bases lying between them. The germline CDR1 and CDR2 sequences are GTSNPN and SVGIG (reference sequence). The CDR3, as DNA: TGTGCCTGGAGTGTACTCCGACAGACCCACAAATCCTACAATGAGCAGTTCTTC. Translating it yields CAWSVLRQTHKSYNEQFF.